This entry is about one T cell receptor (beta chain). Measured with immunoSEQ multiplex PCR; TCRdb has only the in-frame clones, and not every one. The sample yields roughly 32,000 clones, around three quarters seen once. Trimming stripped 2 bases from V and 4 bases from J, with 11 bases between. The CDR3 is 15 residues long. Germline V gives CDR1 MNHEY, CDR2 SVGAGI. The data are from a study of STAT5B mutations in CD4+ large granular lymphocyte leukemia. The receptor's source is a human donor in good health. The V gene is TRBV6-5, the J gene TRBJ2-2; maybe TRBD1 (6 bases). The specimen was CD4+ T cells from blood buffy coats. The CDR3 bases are TGTGCCAGCAGTTACCAAAACAGGGTCACCGGGGAGCTGTTTTTT. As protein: CASSYQNRVTGELFF.